The T cell receptor beta chain described here comes from a study of shared T cell receptors in the human thymus. With 4 bases removed from V and 0 bases from J, the gap between germline ends came to 11 bases. CDR1 SGDLS and CDR2 YYNGEE come from the germline V gene. This CDR3 contains 15 residues. The assay was immunoSEQ multiplex PCR, and TCRdb's table has in-frame clones only and misses some. The table shows hundreds of thousands of clones, with about 90% occurring only once. This sample was shared with a second study, whose subject was human thymus T cells. That study reports: From resections taken during corrective heart surgery, the thymus tissue was obtained.

This receptor was identified in a boy in the first two years of life with a congenital heart defect. J is TRBJ1-5 and V is TRBV9; D not resolved. The sequenced material came from thymocytes. CDR3 amino acids: CASSPGIDSNQPQHF. The CDR3 nucleotides are TGTGCCAGCAGCCCCGGGATTGATAGCAATCAGCCCCAGCATTTT. Variable domain in full (rest from reference TRBV9 and TRBJ1-5): DSGVTQTPKHLITATGQRVTLRCSPRSGDLSVYWYQQSLDQGLQFLIQYYNGEERAKGNILERFSAQQFPDLHSELNLSSLELGDSALYFCASSPGIDSNQPQHFGDGTRLSIL.